The present entry profiles one TCR beta chain with its context. These data originate in a study of blood T cell repertoires in COVID-19. Study overall: Samples taken during acute and convalescent COVID-19 were collected in the United States, Italy and Spain. T cells, B-cell-depleted T cells, or PBMCs provided the cDNA or gDNA that served as material.

Methods used by the authors: Amplifying reference gene primers gave estimates of nucleated cell counts. Clones were sequenced by immunoSEQ multiplex PCR, and TCRdb holds only the in-frame ones, with some missing. Clone size and V and J calls were adopted from that table, with D and trimming inferred from the DNA. The sample includes roughly 79,000 clones, roughly 78% of them seen just once. The V end was cut by 10 bases, the J end by 11 bases, with 11 bases between. Per the germline V gene, CDR1 is SEHNR and CDR2 is FQNEAQ (reference sequence). There are 10 residues in the CDR3. The sequence derives from a human donor in a cohort sampled during active COVID-19. The V call is TRBV7-9, the J call TRBJ1-4; tentative D call: TRBD1 (5 bases). The sequenced material came from peripheral blood. CDR3 DNA: TGTGCCACTGGAGGGACGAAACTGTTTTTT. Translation: CATGGTKLFF.